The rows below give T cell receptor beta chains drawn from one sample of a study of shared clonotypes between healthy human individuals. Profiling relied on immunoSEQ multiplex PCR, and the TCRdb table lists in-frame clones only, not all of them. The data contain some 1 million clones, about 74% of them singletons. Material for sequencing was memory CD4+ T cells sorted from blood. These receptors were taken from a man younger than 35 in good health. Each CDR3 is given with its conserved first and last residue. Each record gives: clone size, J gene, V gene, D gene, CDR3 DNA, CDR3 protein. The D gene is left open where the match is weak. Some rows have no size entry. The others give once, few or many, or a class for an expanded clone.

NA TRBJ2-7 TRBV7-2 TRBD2 TGTGCCAGCAGCTCGACTAGCGGGGGACCCTACGAGCAGTACTTC CASSSTSGGPYEQYF
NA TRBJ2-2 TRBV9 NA TGTGCCAGCAGCGCCTCAACAGGGAACACCGGGGAGCTGTTTTTT CASSASTGNTGELFF
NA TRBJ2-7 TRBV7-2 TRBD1 TGTGCCAGCAGCTCTGGACAGGGGTCCTACGAGCAGTACTTC CASSSGQGSYEQYF
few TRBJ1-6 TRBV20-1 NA TGCAGTGCTCTCGGGAATTCACCCCTCCACTTT CSALGNSPLHF
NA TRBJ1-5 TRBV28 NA TGTGCCAGCAGTTTAGTCGTCGCGGGCAATCAGCCCCAGCATTTT CASSLVVAGNQPQHF
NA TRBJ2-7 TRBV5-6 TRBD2 TGTGCCAGCAGCTTTGGCGGGAGCTCCTACGAGCAGTACTTC CASSFGGSSYEQYF
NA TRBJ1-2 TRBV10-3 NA TGTGCCATCAGTGAGTCCCAGGGCTATGGCTACACCTTC CAISESQGYGYTF
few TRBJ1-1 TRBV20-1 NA TGCAGTGCTAGTTCGGACAGCGGAGCTTTCTTT CSASSDSGAFF
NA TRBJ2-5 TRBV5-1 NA TGCGCCAGCAGAGCCGGGACCCAAGAGACCCAGTACTTC CASRAGTQETQYF
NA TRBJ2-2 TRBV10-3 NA TGTGCCATCAGTGACCACACCGGAGGCGGGGAGCTGTTTTTT CAISDHTGGGELFF
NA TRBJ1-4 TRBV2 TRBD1 TGTGCCAGCAGCCAAGACAGGGGGCGTCTTGAAAAACTGTTTTTT CASSQDRGRLEKLFF
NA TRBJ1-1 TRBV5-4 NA TGTGCCAGCAGCTTGGACAGGGCTATCACTGAAGCTTTCTTT CASSLDRAITEAFF
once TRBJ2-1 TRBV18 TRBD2 TGTGCCAGCTCCCCGGGGACTAGCGGGAGCTATGAGCAGTTCTTC CASSPGTSGSYEQFF
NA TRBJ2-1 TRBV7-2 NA TGTGCCAGCAGCTTGGGATACGGGAGCTTCAATGAGCAGTTCTTC CASSLGYGSFNEQFF
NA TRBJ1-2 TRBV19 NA TGTGCCAGTAGTATAGGTGGCCAGGGCTATGGCTACACCTTC CASSIGGQGYGYTF
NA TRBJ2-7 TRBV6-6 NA TGTGCCAGCAGTTACCCCCCCGACGAGCAGTACTTC CASSYPPDEQYF
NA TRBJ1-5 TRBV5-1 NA TGCGCCAGCAGCTTGGAGGGTCTCTACAATCAGCCCCAGCATTTT CASSLEGLYNQPQHF
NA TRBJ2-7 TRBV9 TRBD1 TGTGCCAGCAGTCTCATGTCCGGGACAGGGGTCTACGAGCAGTACTTC CASSLMSGTGVYEQYF
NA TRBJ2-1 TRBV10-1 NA TGCGCCAGCAGTGAGCCTAGCAGCAATGAGCAGTTCTTC CASSEPSSNEQFF
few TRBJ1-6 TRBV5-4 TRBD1 TGTGCCAGCAGCCCAGGACAGGGTCGGTCACCCCTCCACTTT CASSPGQGRSPLHF
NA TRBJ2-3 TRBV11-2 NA TGTGCCAGCACCTCCGGCCGGGACAGCACAGATACGCAGTATTTT CASTSGRDSTDTQYF
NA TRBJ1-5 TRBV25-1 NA TGTGCCAGCAGTTTAACTTATGGGCAGCCCCAGCATTTT CASSLTYGQPQHF
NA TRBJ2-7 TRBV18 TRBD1 TGTGCCAGCTCACCGGGACAGGGCTCCTACGAGCAGTACTTC CASSPGQGSYEQYF
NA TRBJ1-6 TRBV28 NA TGTGCCAGCAGTTTTATTAATTCACCCCTCCACTTT CASSFINSPLHF
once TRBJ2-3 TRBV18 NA TGTGCCAGCTCACCACAACCTTTCACAGATACGCAGTATTTT CASSPQPFTDTQYF
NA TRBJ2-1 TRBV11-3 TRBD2 TGTGCCAGCAGCCCATCCGTGGGTGGGGGGGACAATGAGCAGTTCTTC CASSPSVGGGDNEQFF
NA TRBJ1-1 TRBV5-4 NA TGTGCCAGCAGCTTGGATCAGGGTAGGAACACTGAAGCTTTCTTT CASSLDQGRNTEAFF
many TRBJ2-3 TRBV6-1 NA TGTGCCAGCAGTGAGGGACGATTCACAGATACGCAGTATTTT CASSEGRFTDTQYF
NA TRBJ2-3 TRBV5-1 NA TGCGCCAGCTCCCCACATTCAGATACGCAGTATTTT CASSPHSDTQYF
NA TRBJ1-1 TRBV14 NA TGTGCCAGCAGCTCCCGGCCGAACACTGAAGCTTTCTTT CASSSRPNTEAFF